The 15 T cell receptor beta chains below all came from one sample that was sequenced in a study of identical twins (dated by TCRdb to 2015 to 2016). Library preparation was by 5' RACE. Sequenced on an Illumina HiSeq 2000. In-frame beta chains were kept once TCRdb had trimmed the public reads at Q25 with fastp and called clones with MiXCR. Each CDR3 protein appears once, grouped with its most common genes and DNA. For this sample the table gives more than 1.5 million distinct CDR3 sequences, of which less than 40% were detected only once. Of the sample, about 0.27% falls within the top ten clones. Sample: cord blood. These TCRs come from a newborn girl in good health.

This clonotype was seen more than once but under ten times. This chain joins TRBV4-1 and TRBJ1-4, with 7 bases identical to TRBD1. The V gene end was trimmed by 0 bases and the J gene end by 4 bases; junction bases not matched to a gene: 5. Germline V lookup: CDR1 MGHRA, CDR2 YSYEKL. CDR3 size: 16 residues. The CDR3, as DNA: TGCGCCAGCAGCCAAGATTGGAACAGGGGTAATGAAAAACTGTTTTTT. Encoded protein: CASSQDWNRGNEKLFF.

This clonotype appeared a few times. J is TRBJ2-1 and V is TRBV4-1; D is uncertain. This CDR3 is built from 13 residues. The germline CDR1 and CDR2 sequences are MGHRA and YSYEKL. Trimming stripped 4 bases from V and 7 bases from J, with 11 bases between. CDR3 loop: CASSPRSRNEQFF. The CDR3 DNA reads as TGCGCCAGCAGCCCCCGGTCGCGTAATGAGCAGTTCTTC.

This clonotype has only a few counts. This chain connects TRBV4-1 to TRBJ2-5; D gene uncertain. The J call may not be correct, given that the DNA end is closer to TRBJ2-7. The germline CDR1 and CDR2 sequences are MGHRA and YSYEKL. This CDR3 comprises 13 residues. This chain's CDR3 is CASSQVGNYEQYF. As DNA, the CDR3 is TGCGCCAGCAGCCAAGTAGGGAACTACGAGCAGTACTTC.

The J gene is TRBJ2-3, the V gene TRBV2; TRBD2 matches 7 bases. This CDR3 is built from 15 residues. V shed 4 bases and J 1 base; nucleotides not matched to a gene: 5. CDR1 is SNHLY, CDR2 FYNNEI, per germline. The CDR3 DNA sequence: TGTGCCAGCAGTGGGACTAGAGCCCGCACAGATACGCAGTATTTT. Translating gives CASSGTRARTDTQYF.

The sample holds a few counts of this clonotype. The chain links TRBV15 to TRBJ2-1, with 8 bases that match TRBD2. Germline loops: CDR1 LNHNV, CDR2 YYDKDF (reference sequence). This CDR3 has 18 residues. Unmatched junction bases numbered 14, after V lost 2 bases and J lost 5 bases. As DNA, the CDR3 is TGTGCCACCAGCAGATGGGAAAGCCCCCTGCGGGAGGACAATGAGCAGTTCTTC. Its translation is CATSRWESPLREDNEQFF. Variable domain in full (rest from reference TRBV15 and TRBJ2-1): DAMVIQNPRYQVTQFGKPVTLSCSQTLNHNVMYWYQQKSSQAPKLLFHYYDKDFNNEADTPDNFQSRRPNTSFCFLDIRSPGLGDTAMYLCATSRWESPLREDNEQFFGPGTRLTVL.

The chain couples TRBV7-6 to TRBJ2-1; D is unresolved. V dropped 5 bases and J dropped 2 bases, with 10 bases sitting between them. The CDR3 spans 14 residues. Per the germline V gene, CDR1 is SGHVS and CDR2 is FNYEAQ. CDR3 loop: CASSHGRTYNEQFF. The CDR3 bases are TGTGCCAGCAGCCACGGTCGCACCTACAATGAGCAGTTCTTC.

This clonotype was detected ten times or more. The chain is built from TRBV7-9 and TRBJ1-2; D is unclear. CDR1 is SEHNR and CDR2 is FQNEAQ in the germline V gene (reference sequence). The CDR3 covers 13 residues. The V end was cut by 1 base, the J end by 10 bases, with 13 bases between. The CDR3 nucleotides are TGTGCCAGCAGCTTAGGGTCTCCAGACGTCTACACCTTC. Its translation is CASSLGSPDVYTF.

V usage is TRBV5-1 and J usage is TRBJ2-7, with TRBD2 matching 8 bases. The DNA end lines up better with TRBJ2-4; the J call may be wrong. CDR1 is SGHRS, CDR2 YFSETQ, per germline. The CDR3 runs to 18 residues. The chain's CDR3 is CASSLAPVRLAGSNIQYF. CDR3 nucleotide sequence: TGCGCCAGCAGCTTGGCCCCAGTTCGCCTAGCGGGTTCAAACATTCAGTACTTC.

This clonotype was seen more than once but under ten times. The chain recombines TRBV6-1 with TRBJ2-1, with 8 bases matching TRBD2. Germline CDR1 is MNHNS and CDR2 is SASEGT. This CDR3 has 15 residues. The ends lost 8 bases at V and 3 bases at J; junction bases unmatched: 9. Here the CDR3 reads CASGLAGQLYNEQFF. CDR3 sequence (DNA): TGTGCCAGCGGACTAGCCGGACAGCTCTACAATGAGCAGTTCTTC.

The chain recombines TRBV14 with TRBJ1-4; D gene uncertain. The CDR3 length is 14 residues. From germline, CDR1 is SGHDN and CDR2 FVKESK. Trimming shortened V by 4 bases and J by 8 bases, and 14 bases separated the two germline ends. In nucleotides, the CDR3 is TGTGCCAGCAGCCCCAGGCTAACTGGCGAAAAACTGTTTTTT. Amino acid sequence: CASSPRLTGEKLFF.

J is TRBJ2-5 and V is TRBV6-2 or TRBV6-3, with 11 bases identical to TRBD2. Gene TRBJ2-7 matches the end of the DNA better, so the J call may be wrong. The V gene's germline CDR1 is MNHEY and CDR2 SVGEGT. This CDR3 region has 14 residues. The DNA of the CDR3 is TGTGCCACCGCGCGACTAGCGGGAACCCTCGAGCAGTACTTC. Encoded protein: CATARLAGTLEQYF.

This clonotype came up a few times. The chain is built from TRBV20-1 and TRBJ2-5, with 11 bases that match TRBD2. The CDR3 extends over 14 amino acids. In germline, CDR1 is DFQATT, CDR2 SNEGSKA (reference sequence). With V trimmed by 5 bases and J by 5 bases, 7 bases remained unmatched. Here the CDR3 DNA reads TGCAGTGCTGTGACTAGCGGGAATCACGAGACCCAGTACTTC. It translates to CSAVTSGNHETQYF.

The V call is TRBV4-2, the J call TRBJ2-2; 9 nucleotides match TRBD2. The end of the DNA fits TRBJ2-3 better, so the J call may be wrong. Per the germline V gene, CDR1 is LGHNA and CDR2 is YNFKEQ. The CDR3 is 17 residues long. The CDR3 region has the DNA TGTGCCAGCAGCCAAGATGTGAGTAGCGGGGGCGAGGATACGCAGTATTTT. Translating gives CASSQDVSSGGEDTQYF.

The genes are TRBV12-3 or TRBV12-4 and TRBJ1-4, with 8 bases identical to TRBD1. V lost 9 bases and J lost 7; bases outside the gene matches: 10. The CDR3 contains 14 residues. CDR3 sequence: CASTGQGGAEKLFF. In DNA form, the CDR3 reads TGTGCCAGTACCGGACAGGGAGGGGCTGAAAAACTGTTTTTT.

A few counts support this clonotype. The chain's CDR3 is CASKRAGSSYNEQYF. Here the CDR3 DNA reads TGCGCCAGCAAGCGCGCGGGGAGCTCCTACAATGAGCAGTACTTC. V gene TRBV10-2 combines with J gene TRBJ2-1; D possibly corresponds to TRBD2 (6 bases). The J call may be in error: the DNA end matches TRBJ2-7 better. Germline CDR1 reads WSHSY; CDR2 reads SAAADI. The CDR3 loop spans 15 amino acids.